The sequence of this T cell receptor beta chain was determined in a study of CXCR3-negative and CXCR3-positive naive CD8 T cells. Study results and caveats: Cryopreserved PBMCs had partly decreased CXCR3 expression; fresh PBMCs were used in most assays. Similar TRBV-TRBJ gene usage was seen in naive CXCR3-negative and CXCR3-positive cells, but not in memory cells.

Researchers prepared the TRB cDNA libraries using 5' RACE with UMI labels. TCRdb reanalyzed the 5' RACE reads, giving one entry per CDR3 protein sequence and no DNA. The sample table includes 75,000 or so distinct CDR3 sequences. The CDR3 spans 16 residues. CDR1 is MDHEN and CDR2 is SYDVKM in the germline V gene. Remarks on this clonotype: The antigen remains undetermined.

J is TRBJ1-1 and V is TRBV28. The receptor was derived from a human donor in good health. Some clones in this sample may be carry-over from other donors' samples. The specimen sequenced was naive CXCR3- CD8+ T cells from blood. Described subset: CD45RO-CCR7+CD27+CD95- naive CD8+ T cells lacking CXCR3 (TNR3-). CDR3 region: CASTISHWDGNTEAFF. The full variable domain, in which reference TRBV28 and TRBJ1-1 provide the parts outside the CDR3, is DVKVTQSSRYLVKRTGEKVFLECVQDMDHENMFWYRQDPGLGLRLIYFSYDVKMKEKGDIPEGYSVSREKKERFSLILESASTNQTSMYLCASTISHWDGNTEAFFGQGTRLTVV.